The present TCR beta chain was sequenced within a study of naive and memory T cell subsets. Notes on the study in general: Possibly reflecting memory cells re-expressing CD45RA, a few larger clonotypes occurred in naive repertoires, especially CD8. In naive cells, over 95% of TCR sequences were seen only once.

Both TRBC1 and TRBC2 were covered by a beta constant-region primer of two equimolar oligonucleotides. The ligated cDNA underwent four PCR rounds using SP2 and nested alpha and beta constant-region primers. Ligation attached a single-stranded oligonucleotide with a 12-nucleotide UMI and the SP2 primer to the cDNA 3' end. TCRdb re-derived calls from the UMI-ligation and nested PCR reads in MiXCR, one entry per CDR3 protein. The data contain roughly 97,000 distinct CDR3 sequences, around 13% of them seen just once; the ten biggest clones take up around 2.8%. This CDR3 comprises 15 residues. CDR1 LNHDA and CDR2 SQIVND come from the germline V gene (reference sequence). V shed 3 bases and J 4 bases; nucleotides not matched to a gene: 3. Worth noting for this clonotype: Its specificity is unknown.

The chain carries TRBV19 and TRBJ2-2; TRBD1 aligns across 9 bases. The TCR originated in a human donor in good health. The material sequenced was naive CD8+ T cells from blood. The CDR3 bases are TGTGCCAGTAGTATTGGACAGGGGAGCACCGGGGAGCTGTTTTTT. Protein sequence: CASSIGQGSTGELFF.